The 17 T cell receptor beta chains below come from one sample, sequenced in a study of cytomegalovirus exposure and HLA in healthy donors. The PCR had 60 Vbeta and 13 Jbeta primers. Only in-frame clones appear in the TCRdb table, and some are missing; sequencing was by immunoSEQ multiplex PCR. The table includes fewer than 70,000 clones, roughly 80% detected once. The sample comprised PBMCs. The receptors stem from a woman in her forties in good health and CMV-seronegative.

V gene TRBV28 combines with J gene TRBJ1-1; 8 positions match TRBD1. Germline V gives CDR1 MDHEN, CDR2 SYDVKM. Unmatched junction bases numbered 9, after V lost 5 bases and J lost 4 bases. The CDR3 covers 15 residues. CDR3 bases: TGTGCCAGCAGTCACAGACAGGGGAGGCCCACTGAAGCTTTCTTT. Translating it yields CASSHRQGRPTEAFF. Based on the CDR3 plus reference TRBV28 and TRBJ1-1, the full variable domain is DVKVTQSSRYLVKRTGEKVFLECVQDMDHENMFWYRQDPGLGLRLIYFSYDVKMKEKGDIPEGYSVSREKKERFSLILESASTNQTSMYLCASSHRQGRPTEAFFGQGTRLTVV.

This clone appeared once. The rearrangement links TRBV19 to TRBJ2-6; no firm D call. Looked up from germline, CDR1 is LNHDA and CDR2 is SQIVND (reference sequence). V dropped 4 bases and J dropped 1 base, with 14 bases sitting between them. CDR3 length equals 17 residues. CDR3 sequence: CASSKPRTLSGANVLTF. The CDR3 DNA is TGTGCCAGTAGTAAGCCCCGTACCTTATCTGGGGCCAACGTCCTGACTTTC.

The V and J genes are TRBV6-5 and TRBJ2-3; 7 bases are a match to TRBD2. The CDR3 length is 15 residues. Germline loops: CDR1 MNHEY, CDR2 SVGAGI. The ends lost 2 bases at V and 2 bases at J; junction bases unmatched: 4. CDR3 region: CASSYRGVYTDTQYF. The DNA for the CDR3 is TGTGCCAGCAGTTACCGGGGGGTATACACAGATACGCAGTATTTT.

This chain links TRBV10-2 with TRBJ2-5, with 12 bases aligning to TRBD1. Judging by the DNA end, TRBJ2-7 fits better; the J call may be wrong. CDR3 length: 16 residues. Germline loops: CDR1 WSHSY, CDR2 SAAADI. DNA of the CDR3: TGCGCCAGCAGAGCAGAAACGGGACAGGGGGCGTACGAGCAGTACTTC. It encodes CASRAETGQGAYEQYF.

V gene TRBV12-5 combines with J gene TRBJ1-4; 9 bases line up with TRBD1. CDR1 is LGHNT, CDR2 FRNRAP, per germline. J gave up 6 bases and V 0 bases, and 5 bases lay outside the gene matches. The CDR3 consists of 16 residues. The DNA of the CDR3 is TGTGCTAGTGGTTTGGTACCCGGACAGGGGTATGAAAAACTGTTTTTT. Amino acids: CASGLVPGQGYEKLFF. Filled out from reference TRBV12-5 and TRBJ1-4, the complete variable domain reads DARVTQTPRHKVTEMGQEVTMRCQPILGHNTVFWYRQTMMQGLELLAYFRNRAPLDDSGMPKDRFSAEMPDATLATLKIQPSEPRDSAVYFCASGLVPGQGYEKLFFGSGTQLSVL.

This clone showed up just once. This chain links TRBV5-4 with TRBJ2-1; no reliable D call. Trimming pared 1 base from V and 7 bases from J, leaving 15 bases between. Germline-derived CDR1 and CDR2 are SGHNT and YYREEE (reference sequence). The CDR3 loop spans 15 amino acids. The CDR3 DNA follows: TGTGCCAGCAGCTTGTCCGTGTTGGGCCAGAATGAGCAGTTCTTC. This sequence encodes CASSLSVLGQNEQFF. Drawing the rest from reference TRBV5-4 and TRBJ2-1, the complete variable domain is ETGVTQSPTHLIKTRGQQVTLRCSSQSGHNTVSWYQQALGQGPQFIFQYYREEENGRGNFPPRFSGLQFPNYSSELNVNALELDDSALYLCASSLSVLGQNEQFFGPGTRLTVL.

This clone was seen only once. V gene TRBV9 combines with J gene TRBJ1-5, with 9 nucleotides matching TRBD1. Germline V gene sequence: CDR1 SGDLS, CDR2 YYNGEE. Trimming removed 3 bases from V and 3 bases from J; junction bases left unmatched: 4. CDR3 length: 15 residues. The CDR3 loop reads CASSGTGAPNQPQHF. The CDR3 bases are TGTGCCAGCAGCGGGACAGGGGCCCCCAATCAGCCCCAGCATTTT.

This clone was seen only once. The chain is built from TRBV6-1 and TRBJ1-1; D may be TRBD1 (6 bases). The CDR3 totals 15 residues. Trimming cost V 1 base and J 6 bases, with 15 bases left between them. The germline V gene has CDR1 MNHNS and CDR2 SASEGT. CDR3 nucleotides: TGTGCCAGCAGTGAAGTGGTGCAGGGGTGGGCTGAAGCTTTCTTT. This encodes CASSEVVQGWAEAFF.

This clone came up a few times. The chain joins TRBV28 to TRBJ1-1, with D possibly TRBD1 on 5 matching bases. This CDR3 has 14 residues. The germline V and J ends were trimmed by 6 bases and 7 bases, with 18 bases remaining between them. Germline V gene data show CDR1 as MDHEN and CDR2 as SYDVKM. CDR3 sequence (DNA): TGTGCCAGCAGCTTTACCGGGGGATACTATGAAGCTTTCTTT. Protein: CASSFTGGYYEAFF.

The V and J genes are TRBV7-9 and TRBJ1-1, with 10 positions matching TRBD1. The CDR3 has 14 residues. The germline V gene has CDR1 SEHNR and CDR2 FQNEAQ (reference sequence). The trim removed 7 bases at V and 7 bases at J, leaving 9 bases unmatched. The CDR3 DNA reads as TGTGCCAGCACCCCGGGACAGGGGATGAGTGAAGCTTTCTTT. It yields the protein CASTPGQGMSEAFF.

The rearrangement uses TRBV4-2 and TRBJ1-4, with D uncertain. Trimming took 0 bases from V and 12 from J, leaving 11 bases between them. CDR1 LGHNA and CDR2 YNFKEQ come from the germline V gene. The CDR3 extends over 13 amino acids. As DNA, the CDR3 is TGTGCCAGCAGCCAAGATCCCCAGATCCAACTGTTTTTT. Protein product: CASSQDPQIQLFF.

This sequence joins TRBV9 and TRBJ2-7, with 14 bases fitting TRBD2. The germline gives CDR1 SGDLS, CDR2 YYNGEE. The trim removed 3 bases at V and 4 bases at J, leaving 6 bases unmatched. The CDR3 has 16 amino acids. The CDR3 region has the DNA TGTGCCAGCAGCGGGGGACTAGCGGGAGCGGGGTACGAGCAGTACTTC. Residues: CASSGGLAGAGYEQYF.

In DNA form, the CDR3 reads TGTGCCAGCAGGACCACTAGCGGGAGGGCCCACGAGCAGTACTTC. Its translation: CASRTTSGRAHEQYF. The rearrangement links TRBV27 to TRBJ2-7, with 13 bases identical to TRBD2. The V gene's germline CDR1 is MNHEY and CDR2 SMNVEV (reference sequence). The CDR3 is made up of 15 amino acids. V shed 6 bases, J shed 5 bases, and the junction held 7 bases outside the gene matches.

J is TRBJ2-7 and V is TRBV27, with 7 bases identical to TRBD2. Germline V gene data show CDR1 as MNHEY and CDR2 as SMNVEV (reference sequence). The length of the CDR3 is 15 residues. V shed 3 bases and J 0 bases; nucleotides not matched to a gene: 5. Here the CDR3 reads CASSFFGGSSYEQYF. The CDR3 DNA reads TGTGCCAGCAGTTTTTTCGGGGGGAGCTCCTACGAGCAGTACTTC.

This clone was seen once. This CDR3 reads CASSPTSGSTDTQYF. CDR3 in DNA: TGTGCCAGCTCACCTACTAGCGGGTCCACAGATACGCAGTATTTT. The genes are TRBV18 and TRBJ2-3, with TRBD2 matching 9 bases. Germline CDR1 is KGHSH and CDR2 is LQKENI. V lost 3 bases, J lost 2 bases, and 3 bases stayed unmatched. CDR3 length: 15 amino acids.

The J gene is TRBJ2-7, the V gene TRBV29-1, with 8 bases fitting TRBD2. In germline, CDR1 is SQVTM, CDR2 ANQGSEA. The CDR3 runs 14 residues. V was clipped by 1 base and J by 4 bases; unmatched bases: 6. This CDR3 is CSVEGGLAGYEQYF. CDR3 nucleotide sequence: TGCAGCGTTGAAGGGGGGCTAGCGGGTTACGAGCAGTACTTC.

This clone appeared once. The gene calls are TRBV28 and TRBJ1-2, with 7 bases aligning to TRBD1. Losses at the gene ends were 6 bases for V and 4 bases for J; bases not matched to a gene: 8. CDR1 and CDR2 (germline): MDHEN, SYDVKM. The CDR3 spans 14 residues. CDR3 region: CASSATGQSYGYTF. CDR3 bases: TGTGCCAGCAGCGCGACGGGACAGTCCTATGGCTACACCTTC.